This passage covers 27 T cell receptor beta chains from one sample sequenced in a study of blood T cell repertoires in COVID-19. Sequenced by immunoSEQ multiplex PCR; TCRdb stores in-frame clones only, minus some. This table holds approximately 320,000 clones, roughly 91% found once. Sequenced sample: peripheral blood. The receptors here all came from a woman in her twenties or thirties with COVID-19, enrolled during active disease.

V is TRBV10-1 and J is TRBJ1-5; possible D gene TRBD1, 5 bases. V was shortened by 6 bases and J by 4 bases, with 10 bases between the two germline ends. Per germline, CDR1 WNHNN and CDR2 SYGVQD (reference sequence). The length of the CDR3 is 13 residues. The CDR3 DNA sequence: TGCGCCAGCAGGTGGGGCTATAATCAGCCCCAGCATTTT. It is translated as CASRWGYNQPQHF.

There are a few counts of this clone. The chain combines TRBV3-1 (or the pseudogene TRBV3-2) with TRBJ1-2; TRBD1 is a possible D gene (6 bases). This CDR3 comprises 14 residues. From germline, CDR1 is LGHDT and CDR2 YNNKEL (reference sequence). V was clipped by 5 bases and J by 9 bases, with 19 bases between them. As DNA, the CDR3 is TGTGCCAGCAGCGCACTCAGGGCAGGGGCAAGCTACACCTTC. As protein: CASSALRAGASYTF.

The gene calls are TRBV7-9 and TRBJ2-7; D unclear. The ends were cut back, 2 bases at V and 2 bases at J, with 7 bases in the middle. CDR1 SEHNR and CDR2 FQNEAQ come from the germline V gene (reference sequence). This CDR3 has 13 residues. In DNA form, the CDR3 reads TGTGCCAGCAGCTTATACACAACCTACGAGCAGTACTTC. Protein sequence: CASSLYTTYEQYF.

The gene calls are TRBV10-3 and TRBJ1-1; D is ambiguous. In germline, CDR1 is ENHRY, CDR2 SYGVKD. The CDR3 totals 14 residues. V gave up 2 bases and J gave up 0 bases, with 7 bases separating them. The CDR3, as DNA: TGTGCCATCAGTGAGGTCATCATGAACACTGAAGCTTTCTTT. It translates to CAISEVIMNTEAFF.

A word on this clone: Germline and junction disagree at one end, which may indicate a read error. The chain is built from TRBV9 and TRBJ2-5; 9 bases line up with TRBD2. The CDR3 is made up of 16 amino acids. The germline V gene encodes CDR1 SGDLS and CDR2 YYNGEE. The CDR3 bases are TGTGCCAGCACCGTAGATCGGCGGGGGGGCCAAGAGACCCAGTACTTC. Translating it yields CASTVDRRGGQETQYF.

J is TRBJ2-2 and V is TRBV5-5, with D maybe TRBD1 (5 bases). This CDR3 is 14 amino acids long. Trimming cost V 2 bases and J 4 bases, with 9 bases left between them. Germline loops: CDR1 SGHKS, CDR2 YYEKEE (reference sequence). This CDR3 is CASSFEGVTGELFF. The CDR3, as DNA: TGTGCCAGCAGCTTTGAAGGGGTCACCGGGGAGCTGTTTTTT.

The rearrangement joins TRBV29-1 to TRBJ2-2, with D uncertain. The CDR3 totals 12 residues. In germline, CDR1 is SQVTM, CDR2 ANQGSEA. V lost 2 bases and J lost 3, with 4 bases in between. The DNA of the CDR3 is TGCAGCGTTGAAACTGACACCGGGGAGCTGTTTTTT. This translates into CSVETDTGELFF.

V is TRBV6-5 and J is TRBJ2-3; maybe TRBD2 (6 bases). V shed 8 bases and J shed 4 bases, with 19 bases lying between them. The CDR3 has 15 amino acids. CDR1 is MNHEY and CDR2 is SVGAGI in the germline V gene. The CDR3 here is CASGTPNLWADTQYF. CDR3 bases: TGTGCCAGCGGGACTCCAAACCTTTGGGCAGATACGCAGTATTTT.

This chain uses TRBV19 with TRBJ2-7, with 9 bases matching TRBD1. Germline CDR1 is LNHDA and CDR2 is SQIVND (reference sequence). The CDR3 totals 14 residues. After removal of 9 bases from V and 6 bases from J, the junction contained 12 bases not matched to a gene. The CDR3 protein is CASSETGTGPEQYF. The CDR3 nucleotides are TGTGCCAGCAGTGAAACCGGGACAGGGCCCGAGCAGTACTTC. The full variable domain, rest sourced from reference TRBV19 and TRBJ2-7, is DGGITQSPKYLFRKEGQNVTLSCEQNLNHDAMYWYRQDPGQGLRLIYYSQIVNDFQKGDIAEGYSVSREKKESFPLTVTSAQKNPTAFYLCASSETGTGPEQYFGPGTRLTVT.

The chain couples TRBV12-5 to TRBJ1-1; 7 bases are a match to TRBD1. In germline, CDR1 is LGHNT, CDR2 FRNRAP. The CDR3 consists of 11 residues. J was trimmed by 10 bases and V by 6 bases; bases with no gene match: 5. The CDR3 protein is CASGKGQAAFF. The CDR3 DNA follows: TGTGCTAGTGGGAAAGGACAGGCAGCTTTCTTT.

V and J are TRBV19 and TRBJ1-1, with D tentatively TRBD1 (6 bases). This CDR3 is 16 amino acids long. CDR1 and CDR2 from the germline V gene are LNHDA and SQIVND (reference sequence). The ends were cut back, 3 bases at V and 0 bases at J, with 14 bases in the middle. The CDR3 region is CASSMSRDMMNTEAFF. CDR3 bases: TGTGCCAGTAGTATGTCCAGGGACATGATGAACACTGAAGCTTTCTTT.

CDR3 protein: CASGLSWDNSPLHF. Here the CDR3 DNA reads TGCGCCAGCGGGCTCTCATGGGATAATTCACCCCTCCACTTT. The chain employs TRBV5-1 and TRBJ1-6, with D hard to call. The CDR3 extends over 14 amino acids. Germline V gene data show CDR1 as SGHRS and CDR2 as YFSETQ. Deletions cut 7 bases from V and 5 bases from J, with 13 bases between.

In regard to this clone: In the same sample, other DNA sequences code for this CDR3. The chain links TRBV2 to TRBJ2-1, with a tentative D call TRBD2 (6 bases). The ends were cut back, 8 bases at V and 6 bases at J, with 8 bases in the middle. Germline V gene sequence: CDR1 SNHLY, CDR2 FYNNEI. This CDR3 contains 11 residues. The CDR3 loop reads CASRGGNEQFF. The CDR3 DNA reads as TGTGCCAGCCGGGGAGGCAATGAGCAGTTCTTC.

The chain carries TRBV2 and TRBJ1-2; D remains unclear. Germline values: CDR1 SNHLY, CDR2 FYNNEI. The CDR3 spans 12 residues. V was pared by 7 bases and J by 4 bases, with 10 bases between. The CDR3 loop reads CASKAGSYGYTF. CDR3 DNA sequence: TGTGCCAGCAAGGCGGGGAGCTATGGCTACACCTTC.

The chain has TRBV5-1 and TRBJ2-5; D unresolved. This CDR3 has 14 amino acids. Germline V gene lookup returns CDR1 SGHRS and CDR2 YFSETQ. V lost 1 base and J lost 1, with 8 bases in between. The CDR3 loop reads CASSLLASQETQYF. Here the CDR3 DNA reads TGCGCCAGCAGCTTGTTAGCAAGCCAAGAGACCCAGTACTTC.

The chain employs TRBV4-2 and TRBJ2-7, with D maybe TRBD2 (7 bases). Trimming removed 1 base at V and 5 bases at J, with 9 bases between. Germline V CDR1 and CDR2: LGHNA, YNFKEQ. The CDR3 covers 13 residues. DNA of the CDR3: TGTGCCAGCAGCCAAGGGGAGGGGGACGAGCAGTACTTC. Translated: CASSQGEGDEQYF.

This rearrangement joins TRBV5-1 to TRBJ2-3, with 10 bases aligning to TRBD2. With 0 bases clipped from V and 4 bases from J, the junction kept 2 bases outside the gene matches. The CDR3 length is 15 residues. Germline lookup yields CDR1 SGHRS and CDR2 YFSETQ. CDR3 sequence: CASSLVSGGADTQYF. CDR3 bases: TGCGCCAGCAGCTTGGTCAGCGGGGGGGCAGATACGCAGTATTTT. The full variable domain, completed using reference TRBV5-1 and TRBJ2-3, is KAGVTQTPRYLIKTRGQQVTLSCSPISGHRSVSWYQQTPGQGLQFLFEYFSETQRNKGNFPGRFSGRQFSNSRSEMNVSTLELGDSALYLCASSLVSGGADTQYFGPGTRLTVL.

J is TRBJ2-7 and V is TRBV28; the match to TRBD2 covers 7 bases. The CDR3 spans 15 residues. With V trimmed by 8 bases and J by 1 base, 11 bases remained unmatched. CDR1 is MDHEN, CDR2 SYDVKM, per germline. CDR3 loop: CASGGWTRSSYEQYF. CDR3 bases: TGTGCCAGCGGCGGGTGGACTAGGAGTTCCTACGAGCAGTACTTC.

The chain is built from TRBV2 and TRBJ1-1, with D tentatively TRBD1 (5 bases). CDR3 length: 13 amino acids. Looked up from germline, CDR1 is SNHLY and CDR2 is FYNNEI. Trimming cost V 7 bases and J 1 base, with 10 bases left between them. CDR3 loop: CASITGQNTEAFF. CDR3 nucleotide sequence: TGTGCCAGCATTACAGGACAGAACACTGAAGCTTTCTTT.

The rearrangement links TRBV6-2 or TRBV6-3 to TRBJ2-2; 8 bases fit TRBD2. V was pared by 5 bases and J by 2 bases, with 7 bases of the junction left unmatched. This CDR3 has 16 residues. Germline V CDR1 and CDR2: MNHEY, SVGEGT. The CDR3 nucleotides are TGTGCCAGCAGTGACATCGGGGGGGCTAACACCGGGGAGCTGTTTTTT. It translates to CASSDIGGANTGELFF.

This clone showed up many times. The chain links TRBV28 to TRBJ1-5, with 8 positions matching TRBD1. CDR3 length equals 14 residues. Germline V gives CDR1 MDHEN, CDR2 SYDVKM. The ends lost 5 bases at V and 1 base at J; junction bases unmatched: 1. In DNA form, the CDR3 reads TGTGCCAGCAGTCCAGGGGGCAGCAATCAGCCCCAGCATTTT. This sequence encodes CASSPGGSNQPQHF.

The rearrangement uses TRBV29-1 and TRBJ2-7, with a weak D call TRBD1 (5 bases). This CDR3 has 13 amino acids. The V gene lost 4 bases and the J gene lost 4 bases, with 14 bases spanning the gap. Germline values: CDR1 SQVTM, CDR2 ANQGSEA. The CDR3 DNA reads TGCAGCGTTGGGCAGGGCGCAATTTACGAGCAGTACTTC. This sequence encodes CSVGQGAIYEQYF.

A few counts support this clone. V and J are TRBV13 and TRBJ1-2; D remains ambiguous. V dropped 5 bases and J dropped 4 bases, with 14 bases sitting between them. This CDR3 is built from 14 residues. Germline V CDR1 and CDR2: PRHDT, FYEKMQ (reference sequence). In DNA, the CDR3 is TGTGCCAGCAGCCCCTTCGGAGACTCCTATGGCTACACCTTC. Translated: CASSPFGDSYGYTF.

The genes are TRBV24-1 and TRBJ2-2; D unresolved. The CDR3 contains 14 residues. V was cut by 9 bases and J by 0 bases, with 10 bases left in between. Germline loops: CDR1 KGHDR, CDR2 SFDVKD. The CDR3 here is CATGRSSNTGELFF. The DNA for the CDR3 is TGTGCCACCGGTCGGTCTTCGAACACCGGGGAGCTGTTTTTT.

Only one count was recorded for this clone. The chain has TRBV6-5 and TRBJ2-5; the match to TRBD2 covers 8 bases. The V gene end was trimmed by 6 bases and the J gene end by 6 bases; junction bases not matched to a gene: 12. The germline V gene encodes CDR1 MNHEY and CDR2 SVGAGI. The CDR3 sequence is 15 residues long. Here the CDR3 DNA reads TGTGCCAGCAGGAATTCAGCGGGAGCCCGCCAGACCCAGTACTTC. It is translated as CASRNSAGARQTQYF.

CDR3 DNA sequence: TGTGCCAGCTCTATGGGGGCGGTCAAAAACATTCAGTACTTC. Translating gives CASSMGAVKNIQYF. V is TRBV18 and J is TRBJ2-4, with D possibly matching TRBD1 (6 bases). This CDR3 is built from 14 residues. Germline V lookup: CDR1 KGHSH, CDR2 LQKENI. The germline V and J ends were trimmed by 6 bases and 3 bases, with 12 bases remaining between them.

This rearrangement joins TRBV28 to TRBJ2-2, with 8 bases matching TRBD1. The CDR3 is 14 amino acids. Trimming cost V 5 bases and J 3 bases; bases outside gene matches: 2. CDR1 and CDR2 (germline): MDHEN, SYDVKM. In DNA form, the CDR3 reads TGTGCCAGCAGTATGACAGGGGACACCGGGGAGCTGTTTTTT. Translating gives CASSMTGDTGELFF.